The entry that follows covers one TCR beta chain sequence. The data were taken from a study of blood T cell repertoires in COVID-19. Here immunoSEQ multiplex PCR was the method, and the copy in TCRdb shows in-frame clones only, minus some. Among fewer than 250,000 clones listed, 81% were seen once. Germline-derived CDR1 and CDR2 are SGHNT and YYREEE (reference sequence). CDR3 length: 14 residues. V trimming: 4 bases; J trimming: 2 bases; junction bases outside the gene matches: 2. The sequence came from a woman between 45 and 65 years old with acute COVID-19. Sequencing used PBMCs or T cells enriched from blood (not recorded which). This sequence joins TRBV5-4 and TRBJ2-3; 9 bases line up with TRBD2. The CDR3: CASSLAGYTDTQYF. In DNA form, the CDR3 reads TGTGCCAGCAGCCTAGCGGGGTACACAGATACGCAGTATTTT.